A selection of T cell receptor beta chains follows, all from one sample in a study of blood T cells in healthy people across ages. Via MiXCR, TCRdb re-called the 5' RACE reads, giving one row per CDR3 protein. The table has 1.6 million or so distinct CDR3 sequences, roughly 30% seen once. Specimen: blood. These receptors were taken from a woman aged 25-40 years in good health. Both conserved end residues are part of each CDR3. D genes are given only for firm matches. Only part of the rows carry a size: once, few, many, or a class if the clone is expanded.

TRBV4-2	-	13	TRBJ1-1	-	TGTGCCAGCAGCCAGCGTTTGAACACTGAAGCTTTCTTT	CASSQRLNTEAFF
TRBV9	-	16	TRBJ1-4	TRBD1	TGTGCCAGCAGCGTTACAGGGGGGGGAACTAATGAAAAACTGTTTTTT	CASSVTGGGTNEKLFF
TRBV4-1	few	17	TRBJ2-2	TRBD2	TGCGCCAGCAGCCAAGAGACGGCTAGCGGGGGCACCGGGGAGCTGTTTTTT	CASSQETASGGTGELFF
TRBV4-1	few	15	TRBJ2-3	TRBD1	TGCGCCAGCAGGTTCGGACAGGGGGTCACAGATACGCAGTATTTT	CASRFGQGVTDTQYF
TRBV18	few	17	TRBJ2-7	TRBD2	TGTGCCAGCTCACCACCCGGCCTAGCGGGGGGGCCGAGGGAGCAGTACTTC	CASSPPGLAGGPREQYF
TRBV29-1	-	10	TRBJ1-4	-	TGCAGCGCGCTAGATGAAAAACTGTTTTTT	CSALDEKLFF
TRBV6-2/TRBV6-3	few	13	TRBJ1-2	-	TGTGCCAGCAGCCCCCCGCTAGACTATGGCTACACCTTC	CASSPPLDYGYTF
TRBV7-9	-	16	TRBJ2-3	-	TGTGCCAGCAGCTTAGAAGGGGCCGTTAGCACAGATGCGCAGTATTTT	CASSLEGAVSTDAQYF
TRBV29-1	-	15	TRBJ2-5	TRBD2	TGCAGCGTCAAAATAAGCGGGGGGGCACAAGAGACCCAGTACTTC	CSVKISGGAQETQYF
TRBV6-6	many	17	TRBJ2-6	-	TGTGCCAGCAGCGTGGACACCCCGACTACTGGGGCCAACGTCCTGACTTTC	CASSVDTPTTGANVLTF
TRBV7-9	-	16	TRBJ2-2	-	TGTGCCAGCAGCGGGGGTAGACGACATACGGCCGGGGAGCTGTTTTTT	CASSGGRRHTAGELFF
TRBV7-2	-	17	TRBJ1-6	-	TGTGCCAGCAGCTTAAGTCTGGGGTTCGGGTATAATTCACCCCTCCACTTT	CASSLSLGFGYNSPLHF
TRBV12-3/TRBV12-4	-	15	TRBJ1-1	TRBD1	TGTGCCAGCAGTCTTGACAGGGCCTGGAACACTGAAGCTTTCTTT	CASSLDRAWNTEAFF
TRBV5-1	many	15	TRBJ2-6	-	TGCGCCAGCAGCTTGGAGGGTTATGGGGCCAACGTCCTGACTTTC	CASSLEGYGANVLTF
TRBV5-1	-	13	TRBJ2-1	-	TGCGCCAGCAGCCAGGGACTCGTCAATGAGCAGTTCTTC	CASSQGLVNEQFF
TRBV3-1	few	15	TRBJ2-7	-	TGTGCCAGCAGCCAAGCAGGCAGGCGAGCCTACGAGCAGTACTTC	CASSQAGRRAYEQYF
TRBV28	-	17	TRBJ2-4	TRBD1	TGTGCCAGCAGTCCCGGGACAGGGAAATTAGCCAGAAACATTCAGTACTTC	CASSPGTGKLARNIQYF
TRBV20-1	few	10	TRBJ1-1	-	TGCAGTGCTCCCGTAAGAGGAGCTTTCTTT	CSAPVRGAFF
TRBV20-1	few	16	TRBJ2-3	TRBD2	TGCAGTGCTACTGGACTAGCGGGGGGGCAGACAGATACGCAGTATTTT	CSATGLAGGQTDTQYF
TRBV5-1	few	13	TRBJ1-2	TRBD1	TGCGCCAGCAGCTTCGGAGGGGGCGATGGCTACACCTTC	CASSFGGGDGYTF
TRBV27	-	15	TRBJ2-5	-	TGTGCCAGCAGTTTACAGTCCCGGGACATTTTTCCGCAGTACTTC	CASSLQSRDIFPQYF
TRBV7-2	-	15	TRBJ2-7	-	TGTGCCAGCAGCTTCCTGGGGACCGCCGCGGGCGAGCAGTACTTC	CASSFLGTAAGEQYF
TRBV10-3	-	15	TRBJ2-7	TRBD1	TGTGCCATCAGCATACAGGGGACAGGGGTAAACGAGCAGTACTTC	CAISIQGTGVNEQYF
TRBV5-5	-	15	TRBJ2-2	TRBD2	TGTGCCAGCAGCACTAGCGGGATTGGAGCCGGGGAGCTGTTTTTT	CASSTSGIGAGELFF
TRBV29-1	-	14	TRBJ2-6	-	TGCAGCGTTGAAGGTTACGCTAGGGCCAACGTCCCGACTTTC	CSVEGYARANVPTF
TRBV5-1	many	15	TRBJ1-2	-	TGCGCCAGCAGCTTGGACGGGACCATGACTCGGGGCTACACCTTC	CASSLDGTMTRGYTF
TRBV7-9	few	15	TRBJ1-2	-	TGTGCCAGCAGCCTAGGGCTCGGAGTTGGCTATGGCTACACCTTC	CASSLGLGVGYGYTF
TRBV15	-	16	TRBJ1-1	-	TGTGCCACCAGCAGAGATGGGCGGGGGTATGGCACTGAAGCTTTCTTT	CATSRDGRGYGTEAFF
TRBV6-5	-	14	TRBJ2-3	-	TGTGCCAGCAGCCGAGGATATAGCGCCAATACGCAGTATTTT	CASSRGYSANTQYF
TRBV7-9	few	14	TRBJ1-6	-	TGTGCCAGCAGCCGCCGGGACGGGCCTTTCCCCCTCCACTTT	CASSRRDGPFPLHF
TRBV4-1	-	15	TRBJ2-7	-	TGCGCCAGCAGCCAAGAAAGCGAATACTCCTACGAGCAGTACTTC	CASSQESEYSYEQYF
TRBV7-3	once	16	TRBJ1-1	TRBD1	TGTGCCAGCAGCCTCCGCCAGGGGGGCGGTAACACTGAAGCTTTCTTT	CASSLRQGGGNTEAFF
TRBV14	-	14	TRBJ2-7	-	TGTGCCAGCAGCCAAGGACTAGTCGCCTACGAGCAGTACTTC	CASSQGLVAYEQYF
TRBV6-1	-	19	TRBJ1-4	-	TGTGCCAGCAGAGCAACGGGACAACAACTAGAAGGGTCTAATGAAAAACTGTTTTTT	CASRATGQQLEGSNEKLFF
TRBV29-1	-	16	TRBJ2-7	-	TGCAGCGTTGGGGCAGGGGCAAAAACAAACTCCTACGAGCAGTACTTC	CSVGAGAKTNSYEQYF
TRBV11-2	few	18	TRBJ2-1	-	TGTGCCAGCAGCTTAGAGGGCCAGCGATCCTCCTCCTACAATGAGCAGTTCTTC	CASSLEGQRSSSYNEQFF
TRBV20-1	few	18	TRBJ2-2	TRBD2	TGCAGTGCTAGAGCATTAGCGGGGTTCACTGCGAACACCGGGGAGCTGTTTTTT	CSARALAGFTANTGELFF